This T cell receptor beta chain was captured by sequencing in a study of shared clonotypes between healthy human individuals. Overall study findings and caveats: The study sampled only blood, and tissue repertoires likely differ.

The CDR3 spans 16 residues. Germline V gives CDR1 GTSNPN, CDR2 SVGIG (reference sequence). Trimming shortened V by 2 bases and J by 4 bases, and 20 bases separated the two germline ends. Extraction of genomic DNA in unsorted samples used roughly 93 million PBMCs. This clone turned up a few times. Its matching antigen is unknown. The quantity of DNA used in unsorted PBMC replicate PCRs was 250 to 350 ng, corresponding to about 30,000 T cell genomes. Profiled with immunoSEQ multiplex PCR; TCRdb holds only in-frame clones, not every one. The sample carries about 490,000 clones, 79% recorded once. Sequencing input: PBMCs. The chain couples TRBV30 to TRBJ1-1; perhaps TRBD1 as D (6 bases). The TCR sequence derives from a woman aged 35 to 49 in good health. Some clones in this sample may be carry-over from other donors' samples. The CDR3 sequence: CAWSPLGGARVTEAFF. As DNA, the CDR3 is TGTGCCTGGAGTCCCCTGGGGGGGGCGCGGGTCACTGAAGCTTTCTTT.